Presented here are 13 T cell receptor beta chains from one specimen sequenced in a study of blood T cell repertoires in COVID-19. Repertoires were generated with immunoSEQ multiplex PCR, while TCRdb's copy carries only in-frame clones and drops some. This table has over 250,000 clones, 75% to 90% appearing once. Material: PBMCs or T cells enriched from blood (not recorded which). These receptors all stem from a man between 35 and 55 years old who had recovered from COVID-19.

This clone was detected once. The V call is TRBV6-1, the J call TRBJ1-2; D may be TRBD1 (5 bases). This CDR3 comprises 15 residues. V lost 1 base and J lost 5, with 14 bases in between. The germline gives CDR1 MNHNS, CDR2 SASEGT. In nucleotides, the CDR3 is TGTGCCAGCAGTGAAGGTCCCGGGGGAGGGTATGGCTACACCTTC. Its protein product is CASSEGPGGGYGYTF.

The chain has TRBV6-5 and TRBJ1-1; no clear D gene. The CDR3 covers 15 residues. Trimming pared 7 bases from V and 2 bases from J, leaving 17 bases between. From germline, CDR1 is MNHEY and CDR2 SVGAGI. In DNA form, the CDR3 reads TGTGCCAGCACCTCAGGAGGAAACTTTAACACTGAAGCTTTCTTT. It yields the protein CASTSGGNFNTEAFF.

The rearrangement uses TRBV6-6 and TRBJ2-2; possibly TRBD1 for D (6 bases). The CDR3 runs to 15 residues. Per germline, CDR1 MNHNY and CDR2 SVGAGI (reference sequence). The V end was cut by 6 bases, the J end by 2 bases, with 13 bases between. The chain's CDR3 is CASRSGQKNTGELFF. CDR3 nucleotides: TGTGCCAGCAGATCAGGACAGAAAAACACCGGGGAGCTGTTTTTT.

V and J are TRBV2 and TRBJ2-5; 7 bases agree with TRBD1. The CDR3 runs to 15 residues. The V and J ends lost 4 bases and 4 bases, in that order; junction bases with no gene match: 9. Germline lookup yields CDR1 SNHLY and CDR2 FYNNEI. The CDR3 DNA is TGTGCCAGCAGTGGACAGGGTTCCCCAGGAGAGACCCAGTACTTC. Protein sequence: CASSGQGSPGETQYF.

The genes are TRBV10-3 and TRBJ1-1; 8 bases match TRBD1. Germline V lookup: CDR1 ENHRY, CDR2 SYGVKD. The CDR3 loop spans 14 amino acids. V was pared by 10 bases and J by 6 bases, with 13 bases of the junction left unmatched. The CDR3 DNA is TGTGCCACAGCTTTAGGACAGGGATCGGCTGAAGCTTTCTTT. It is translated as CATALGQGSAEAFF.

The CDR3 loop is CASSSRQTVTKNIQYF. The DNA of the CDR3 is TGTGCCAGCAGCTCGAGACAGACAGTGACCAAAAACATTCAGTACTTC. V gene TRBV7-2 combines with J gene TRBJ2-4, with TRBD1 as a possible D gene (5 bases). V shed 4 bases and J shed 2 bases, with 15 bases lying between them. This CDR3 is 16 amino acids long. In germline, CDR1 is SGHTA, CDR2 FQGNSA.

This clone was found a few times. This rearrangement joins TRBV6-4 to TRBJ2-5, with 9 bases identical to TRBD1. From germline, CDR1 is MRHNA and CDR2 SNTAGT. This CDR3 is 14 amino acids long. Germline trimming cut 1 base from V and 9 bases from J; bases unmatched to any gene: 6. This chain's CDR3 is CASSDFPGQGAQYF. The CDR3 DNA follows: TGTGCCAGCAGTGACTTCCCGGGACAGGGTGCCCAGTACTTC.

This rearrangement joins TRBV5-1 to TRBJ1-1; 8 bases map to TRBD1. The CDR3 sequence is 14 residues long. Germline loops: CDR1 SGHRS, CDR2 YFSETQ. Losses at the gene ends were 4 bases for V and 5 bases for J; bases not matched to a gene: 7. CDR3 protein: CASSLQGEFTEAFF. The CDR3 region has the DNA TGCGCCAGCAGCCTACAGGGGGAATTTACTGAAGCTTTCTTT. Variable domain in full (rest from reference TRBV5-1 and TRBJ1-1): KAGVTQTPRYLIKTRGQQVTLSCSPISGHRSVSWYQQTPGQGLQFLFEYFSETQRNKGNFPGRFSGRQFSNSRSEMNVSTLELGDSALYLCASSLQGEFTEAFFGQGTRLTVV.

This clone has a single count. The chain couples TRBV18 to TRBJ2-3, with 7 nucleotides matching TRBD2. The CDR3 spans 17 residues. V lost 5 bases to trimming and J lost 1 base; unmatched junction nucleotides: 12. The germline V gene encodes CDR1 KGHSH and CDR2 LQKENI. The CDR3 spells CASSTDTLGGGTDTQYF. The CDR3 coding sequence is TGTGCCAGCTCAACCGACACGTTGGGAGGGGGCACAGATACGCAGTATTTT.

The chain employs TRBV19 and TRBJ1-1; 7 positions match TRBD1. The germline V gene encodes CDR1 LNHDA and CDR2 SQIVND (reference sequence). This CDR3 has 15 amino acids. V dropped 5 bases and J dropped 0; count of bases not matched to a gene: 6. CDR3 in DNA: TGTGCCAGTAGTCCCCCGACAGGGATGAACACTGAAGCTTTCTTT. The encoded protein is CASSPPTGMNTEAFF.

The V and J genes are TRBV18 and TRBJ1-2, with D uncertain. Germline lookup yields CDR1 KGHSH and CDR2 LQKENI. The CDR3 loop spans 14 amino acids. The V and J ends lost 8 bases and 4 bases respectively, with 17 bases between them. The CDR3 nucleotides read TGTGCCAGCCCCAGACGGCGGGCGGCCTATGGCTACACCTTC. Its protein is CASPRRRAAYGYTF.

This chain's CDR3 is CASSNRGSGRNTGELFF. Here the CDR3 DNA reads TGTGCCAGTAGTAACAGGGGAAGCGGGAGAAACACCGGGGAGCTGTTTTTT. This rearrangement joins TRBV19 to TRBJ2-2; a possible D gene is TRBD2 (8 bases). Germline CDR1 is LNHDA and CDR2 is SQIVND (reference sequence). Trimming pared 4 bases from V and 2 bases from J, leaving 17 bases between. This CDR3 has 17 residues.

The chain carries TRBV7-3 and TRBJ2-1, with 11 bases matching TRBD2. The CDR3 extends over 16 amino acids. CDR1 and CDR2 from the germline V gene are SGHTA and FQGTGA. V lost 1 base, J lost 7 bases, and 6 bases stayed unmatched. The CDR3 coding sequence is TGTGCCAGCAGCTTAAGTACTAGCGGGGGTCGTAATGAGCAGTTCTTC. The encoded protein is CASSLSTSGGRNEQFF.